This T cell receptor beta chain originates from a study of response to subunit inactivated influenza vaccine (dated by TCRdb to 2017 to 2018). Regarding the research as a whole: Deep quantitative profiling of the T cell receptor repertoire was used in the study to follow responses to a trivalent subunit inactivated influenza vaccine. Study-wide conclusions, independent of this receptor: The authors suggested that each seasonal influenza vaccination may recruit only a limited number of new T cells.

Receptor libraries were prepared by RT-PCR. The run used an Illumina HiSeq 2500. Using fastp at Q25 and MiXCR, TCRdb reprocessed the public reads and kept productive beta chains. Duplicate CDR3 protein sequences are folded into a single record with the most common DNA and genes. The sample table records more than 450,000 distinct CDR3 sequences; roughly 12% of these occur just once. The leading ten clones occupy approximately 10% of the sample. On this clonotype itself: Its antigen is currently not known. Base qualities were left out, and no much larger clone turns up one base away.

Spanning cysteine to phenylalanine, the CDR3 consists of 16 amino acids. Of all the DNA, just the CDR3 is kept, 48 bases in frame from base 1. In the germline V gene (reference sequence), CDR1 corresponds to DFQATT and CDR2 to SNEGSKA. V ends up 5 bases short and J 5 bases short, with an unmatched junction base count of 13. These data were also reused for a study on T cells expressing NK-cell markers. The second study also describes: TCR beta cDNA libraries were prepared using 5'RACE template switching, which introduced a universal primer site and unique molecular identifiers. Under ten donors provided sorted CD3+CD56+NKG2C+, CD3+CD56+NKG2C- and CD3+CD56-NKG2C+ T-cell subsets, whose TCR beta-chain repertoires were profiled. Seven of the eight sequenced donors were HCMV-seropositive and one was HCMV-seronegative. To restrict sorting to alphabetaTCR-expressing T cells, an anti-gammadeltaTCR antibody was added in several experiments. In a handful of donors, the dominant CD3+CD56+NKG2C+ clonotypes were among the top 10 CD8+ clonotypes and accounted for roughly 1.0-7.5% of CD8+ T cells. Those dominant clonotypes were again the most abundant among CD3+CD56-NKG2C+ cells in a handful of donors, at roughly 25-65%. It remained unclear whether the expanded NKG2C-expressing T cell clones were specific for HCMV antigens. Randomly selected healthy volunteers, three men and five women, were used as the eight sequenced donors. HCMV-specific IgG was detected in serum with a commercial ELISA kit to determine HCMV serostatus. Peripheral blood mononuclear cells were isolated from blood by Ficoll density gradient centrifugation. For a handful of donors, unsorted PBMC were also used to sequence bulk peripheral blood T-cell repertoires. Synthesis of cDNA was primed from the TCR beta constant segment and was followed by two consecutive PCR amplification steps. Illumina HiSeq 2000/2500, MiSeq or NextSeq was used to sequence libraries as 2 x 150 bp reads. MIGEC handled demultiplexing of the reads and grouping by UMI, while MiTCR was used to assemble and quantify clonotypes. Only TCR cDNA sequences supported by at least two reads were kept to exclude erroneous sequences. The tcR package was used for downstream repertoire analysis, and clonotypes were matched between fractions using CDR3 nucleotide sequence together with V segment. VDJmatch was used to annotate antigen specificity against VDJdb, with one amino acid substitution in CDR3 permitted.

This sample comprised PBMCs from blood, obtained on the day of vaccination. The sequence derives from a man aged 45-60 years who received an inactivated influenza vaccine. Donor details come from another sample of the same person, matched by shared clones. The chain is made from TRBV20-1 and TRBJ2-4, with TRBD1 identical over 9 junction bases. The CDR3 region has the sequence CSAYRDRVLSQNIQYF. The bases are TGCAGTGCTTACCGGGACAGGGTCCTTAGCCAAAACATTCAGTACTTC.